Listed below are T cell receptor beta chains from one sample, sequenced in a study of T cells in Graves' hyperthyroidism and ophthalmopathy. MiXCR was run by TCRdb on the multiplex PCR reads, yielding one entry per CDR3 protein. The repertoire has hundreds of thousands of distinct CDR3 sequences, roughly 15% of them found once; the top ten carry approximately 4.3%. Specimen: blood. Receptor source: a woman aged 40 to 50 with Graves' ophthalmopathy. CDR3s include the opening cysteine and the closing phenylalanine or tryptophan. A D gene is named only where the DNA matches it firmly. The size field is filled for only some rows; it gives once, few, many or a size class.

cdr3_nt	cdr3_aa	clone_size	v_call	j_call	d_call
TGTGCCAGCAGCTTGTCTAGCGGGAGCCCCTACGAGCAGTACTTC	CASSLSSGSPYEQYF	-	TRBV7-9	TRBJ2-7	TRBD2
TGTGCCAGCAGCCTACTGAACGGGGACAATGAGCAGTTCTTC	CASSLLNGDNEQFF	many	TRBV7-8	TRBJ2-1	-
TGTGCCAGCAGTTTGGCGCATTGGGACGACCTCACCGGGGAGCTGTTTTTT	CASSLAHWDDLTGELFF	-	TRBV6-9	TRBJ2-2	-
TGTGCCACCAGCAGGGGCAGCCCGAGCAATCAGCCCCAGCATTTT	CATSRGSPSNQPQHF	many	TRBV15	TRBJ1-5	-
TGTGCCAGCAGCCCAGCTGACAGGGGGTATGGCTACACCTTC	CASSPADRGYGYTF	many	TRBV7-2	TRBJ1-2	TRBD1
TGTGCCAGCAGAAGGCAGGGGGCGCGGGAGAGTGGCTACACCTTC	CASRRQGARESGYTF	-	TRBV2	TRBJ1-2	TRBD1
TGTGCCAGCAGCTTTCCGGGACCCAACTACGAGCAGTACTTC	CASSFPGPNYEQYF	many	TRBV11-1	TRBJ2-7	-
TGTGCCAGCAGACAGGGGATGGACACTGAAGCTTTCTTT	CASRQGMDTEAFF	many	TRBV9	TRBJ1-1	TRBD1
TGCAGTGCTAGAACGGTTTCAGGGGTTTTGGAGACCCAGTACTTC	CSARTVSGVLETQYF	many	TRBV20-1	TRBJ2-5	-
TGTGCCAGCAGTCGAGGGGGCTTGACGGACACTGAAGCTTTCTTT	CASSRGGLTDTEAFF	many	TRBV6-1	TRBJ1-1	TRBD1
TGTGCCAGCAGCTTAGCGCCAGGGATCTCTGGAAACACCATATATTTT	CASSLAPGISGNTIYF	-	TRBV7-8	TRBJ1-3	-
TGTGCCAGCAGCGTAGCGGGGGGGCCGACTCAAGAGACCCAGTACTTC	CASSVAGGPTQETQYF	many	TRBV9	TRBJ2-5	TRBD2
TGTGCCAGCAGTTCCCAACAACCCGGGACAGGGTGGTACGAGCAGTACTTC	CASSSQQPGTGWYEQYF	many	TRBV28	TRBJ2-7	TRBD1
TGCAGTGCACGAAGGGCAGATACGCAGTATTTT	CSARRADTQYF	-	TRBV20-1	TRBJ2-3	-
TGCAGTGCTAGAGATTACGTCAGACAGATATCGAACTATGGCTACACCTTC	CSARDYVRQISNYGYTF	few	TRBV20-1	TRBJ1-2	-
TGTGCCAGCAGCCCAGACAGGAAGAACTATGGCTACACCTTC	CASSPDRKNYGYTF	few	TRBV7-2	TRBJ1-2	-
TGTGCCAGCAGCTTCGACAGGTTGGGGTACGAGCAGTACTTC	CASSFDRLGYEQYF	many	TRBV7-8	TRBJ2-7	-